The next 27 T cell receptor beta chains were all read from a single sample in a study of T cell responses to AZD1222 COVID-19 vaccine. Clones were read by immunoSEQ multiplex PCR, and TCRdb kept only the in-frame ones, dropping some. Here the sample spans approximately 71,000 clones, more than 70% being singletons. Source: peripheral blood, taken on day 0 of AZD1222 vaccination. These receptors were taken from an adult in good health.

The rearrangement joins TRBV9 to TRBJ2-7; 9 nucleotides match TRBD1. V dropped 3 bases and J dropped 6; count of bases not matched to a gene: 10. CDR3 size: 15 residues. CDR1 is SGDLS, CDR2 YYNGEE, per germline. The CDR3 nucleotides are TGTGCCAGCAGCGGAGGGGGGACAGGGAACCCCGAGCAGTACTTC. It codes for CASSGGGTGNPEQYF. The variable domain in full, completed from reference TRBV9 and TRBJ2-7, reads DSGVTQTPKHLITATGQRVTLRCSPRSGDLSVYWYQQSLDQGLQFLIQYYNGEERAKGNILERFSAQQFPDLHSELNLSSLELGDSALYFCASSGGGTGNPEQYFGPGTRLTVT.

The chain couples TRBV11-2 to TRBJ2-7, with 9 bases lining up with TRBD1. This CDR3 has 16 amino acids. With 1 base clipped from V and 3 bases from J, the junction kept 7 bases outside the gene matches. CDR1 is SGHAT and CDR2 is FQNNGV in the germline V gene. The CDR3 is CASSLVVGTGNYEQYF. The CDR3, as DNA: TGTGCCAGCAGCTTAGTGGTCGGGACAGGGAACTACGAGCAGTACTTC.

The chain employs TRBV10-2 and TRBJ2-1, with TRBD2 identical over 8 bases. V was pared by 7 bases and J by 10 bases, with 3 bases of the junction left unmatched. The CDR3 runs to 11 residues. From germline, CDR1 is WSHSY and CDR2 SAAADI. CDR3 amino acids: CASTPGGEQFF. CDR3 DNA sequence: TGCGCCAGCACTCCGGGGGGGGAGCAGTTCTTC.

V is TRBV18 and J is TRBJ1-1, with 8 bases matching TRBD1. J lost 4 bases, V lost 4 bases, and 11 bases had no gene match. The germline gives CDR1 KGHSH, CDR2 LQKENI. The CDR3 has 16 amino acids. In DNA form, the CDR3 reads TGTGCCAGCTCACGTCTAAGGACAGGGCAAAGCACTGAAGCTTTCTTT. It translates to CASSRLRTGQSTEAFF.

This chain links TRBV4-2 with TRBJ2-3, with D possibly being TRBD2 (7 bases). The CDR3 sequence is 15 residues long. CDR1 is LGHNA, CDR2 YNFKEQ, per germline. Trimming shortened V by 0 bases and J by 4 bases, and 11 bases separated the two germline ends. CDR3 bases: TGTGCCAGCAGCCAAGACAGGGGAGGGGCAGATACGCAGTATTTT. Translation gives CASSQDRGGADTQYF.

V is TRBV7-8 and J is TRBJ2-3; a possible D gene is TRBD2 (6 bases). The V end was cut by 9 bases, the J end by 2 bases, with 15 bases between. Germline V gives CDR1 SGHVS, CDR2 FQNEAQ. The CDR3 spans 14 residues. Here the CDR3 reads CASVIAEYTDTQYF. Here the CDR3 DNA reads TGTGCCAGTGTGATAGCGGAGTACACAGATACGCAGTATTTT.

This clone has only a few counts. The genes are TRBV27 and TRBJ2-5; D possibly corresponds to TRBD2 (6 bases). The CDR3 loop spans 14 amino acids. CDR1 MNHEY and CDR2 SMNVEV come from the germline V gene (reference sequence). V gave up 8 bases and J gave up 5 bases, with 18 bases separating them. The CDR3 DNA follows: TGTGCCAGCTCCGACTACGGGGGAATCGAGACCCAGTACTTC. As protein: CASSDYGGIETQYF.

The V and J genes are TRBV20-1 and TRBJ1-2; unclear D gene. With 6 bases removed from V and 5 bases from J, the gap between germline ends came to 10 bases. CDR1 is DFQATT and CDR2 is SNEGSKA in the germline V gene (reference sequence). The CDR3 loop spans 11 amino acids. This CDR3 reads CSATEKYGYTF. CDR3 sequence (DNA): TGCAGTGCCACCGAGAAATATGGCTACACCTTC.

This chain connects TRBV24-1 to TRBJ1-2, with D perhaps matching TRBD1 (6 bases). The V end was cut by 7 bases, the J end by 4 bases, with 15 bases between. Germline CDR1 KGHDR, CDR2 SFDVKD. There are 14 residues in the CDR3. CDR3 nucleotide sequence: TGTGCCACCAGCCCTCGACAGGTACTCTATGGCTACACCTTC. It codes for CATSPRQVLYGYTF.

This chain links TRBV19 with TRBJ2-7; D is perhaps TRBD1 or TRBD2 (5 bases each). Between the trimmed V and J ends, which lost 6 bases and 5 bases, there was a span of 8 bases. The CDR3 runs to 11 residues. CDR1 LNHDA and CDR2 SQIVND come from the germline V gene (reference sequence). In DNA form, the CDR3 reads TGTGCCAGTAGGAGGGGTGACGAGCAGTACTTC. Residues: CASRRGDEQYF.

V gene TRBV10-3 combines with J gene TRBJ1-4, with TRBD1 matching over 9 bases. V gave up 2 bases and J gave up 8 bases; unmatched junction bases: 3. CDR3 length: 14 amino acids. The germline V gene encodes CDR1 ENHRY and CDR2 SYGVKD. This CDR3 reads CAISETGGVEKLFF. DNA of the CDR3: TGTGCCATCAGTGAGACAGGGGGCGTCGAAAAACTGTTTTTT.

V is TRBV4-3 and J is TRBJ2-1, with unresolved D. V lost 1 base and J 4 bases, leaving 8 bases between the germline ends. Germline CDR1 LGHNA, CDR2 YSLEER. This CDR3 has 14 residues. The CDR3 DNA reads TGCGCCAGCAGCCAAGCATCCACGTACAATGAGCAGTTCTTC. Protein sequence: CASSQASTYNEQFF.

This clone was counted a single time. The chain couples TRBV19 to TRBJ2-2; 7 bases match TRBD1. There are 14 residues in the CDR3. CDR1 is LNHDA, CDR2 SQIVND, per germline (reference sequence). V was pared by 8 bases and J by 0 bases, with 3 bases of the junction left unmatched. The CDR3 sequence is CASWDRSNTGELFF. Here the CDR3 DNA reads TGTGCCAGTTGGGACAGATCGAACACCGGGGAGCTGTTTTTT.

This rearrangement joins TRBV4-1 to TRBJ2-5; 9 bases align to TRBD1. CDR1 MGHRA and CDR2 YSYEKL come from the germline V gene. Losses at the gene ends were 1 base for V and 3 bases for J; bases not matched to a gene: 6. The CDR3 covers 16 residues. CDR3 sequence: CASSQAGQGTKETQYF. The CDR3 DNA reads as TGCGCCAGCAGCCAAGCCGGACAGGGGACTAAAGAGACCCAGTACTTC.

V is TRBV10-1 and J is TRBJ1-4; no reliable D call. Trimming cost V 0 bases and J 0 bases, with 5 bases left between them. From germline, CDR1 is WNHNN and CDR2 SYGVQD (reference sequence). CDR3 length: 15 amino acids. The CDR3 protein is CASSESSATNEKLFF. Here the CDR3 DNA reads TGCGCCAGCAGTGAGTCGAGTGCAACTAATGAAAAACTGTTTTTT.

On this clone itself: This CDR3 is also generated by other DNA sequences in the sample. The chain joins TRBV18 to TRBJ1-1; D gene unclear. Germline V gives CDR1 KGHSH, CDR2 LQKENI. This CDR3 region has 13 residues. V lost 0 bases, J lost 0 bases, and 2 bases lay in between. CDR3 sequence reads: CASSPPVNTEAFF. CDR3 sequence (DNA): TGTGCCAGCTCACCACCAGTGAACACTGAAGCTTTCTTT.

The chain links TRBV19 to TRBJ2-2; the D is unclear. The CDR3 spans 16 residues. Germline-derived CDR1 and CDR2 are LNHDA and SQIVND (reference sequence). V was pared by 3 bases and J by 0 bases, with 11 bases between. CDR3 bases: TGTGCCAGTAGTATTGTAAGCGATCCGAACACCGGGGAGCTGTTTTTT. Its protein is CASSIVSDPNTGELFF.

The chain joins TRBV5-4 to TRBJ2-2, with D hard to call. Per the germline V gene, CDR1 is SGHNT and CDR2 is YYREEE (reference sequence). The CDR3 totals 12 residues. V gave up 2 bases and J gave up 6 bases, with 5 bases separating them. The DNA of the CDR3 is TGTGCCAGCAGCTTTCTGGCCGGGGAGCTGTTTTTT. Translation: CASSFLAGELFF.

The CDR3 DNA reads TGTGCCAGTAGTATGGGGCAGCACTACACAGATACGCAGTATTTT. It is translated as CASSMGQHYTDTQYF. The genes are TRBV19 and TRBJ2-3, with a possible D match to TRBD1 (5 bases). V lost 3 bases and J 2 bases, leaving 12 bases between the germline ends. The germline CDR1 and CDR2 sequences are LNHDA and SQIVND (reference sequence). This CDR3 contains 15 residues.

J is TRBJ1-4 and V is TRBV5-1; the match to TRBD1 covers 12 bases. Germline assignment: CDR1 SGHRS and CDR2 YFSETQ. V lost 4 bases and J lost 0; bases outside the gene matches: 1. This CDR3 has 16 residues. CDR3 loop: CASSGTGGATNEKLFF. DNA of the CDR3: TGCGCCAGCAGCGGGACAGGGGGCGCAACTAATGAAAAACTGTTTTTT.

The V gene is TRBV3-1 (or the pseudogene TRBV3-2), the J gene TRBJ1-3; TRBD1 matches 8 bases. The CDR3 runs to 17 residues. J gave up 0 bases and V 4 bases, and 8 bases lay outside the gene matches. From germline, CDR1 is LGHDT and CDR2 YNNKEL (reference sequence). The CDR3 DNA follows: TGTGCCAGCAGCCTTCGGGACAGGCCGTACTCTGGAAACACCATATATTTT. Translated, it gives CASSLRDRPYSGNTIYF.

This chain connects TRBV7-3 to TRBJ2-5; 8 nucleotides line up with TRBD1. The germline V gene has CDR1 SGHTA and CDR2 FQGTGA. Trimming at V came to 5 bases and at J to 0 bases, leaving 2 bases not matched to a gene. CDR3 length equals 14 residues. CDR3 sequence reads: CASSLDRDQETQYF. The CDR3 bases are TGTGCCAGCAGCCTGGACAGGGACCAAGAGACCCAGTACTTC.

The chain couples TRBV5-1 to TRBJ1-2, with a tentative D call TRBD1 (6 bases). V was clipped by 6 bases and J by 3 bases, with 9 bases between them. The CDR3 runs to 12 residues. Germline CDR1 reads SGHRS; CDR2 reads YFSETQ. CDR3 amino acids: CASTGTHYGYTF. CDR3 coding DNA: TGCGCCAGCACCGGGACACACTATGGCTACACCTTC.

CDR3 in amino acids: CASSPGTAYEQYF. CDR3 in DNA: TGTGCCAGTAGCCCCGGGACAGCTTACGAGCAGTACTTC. The chain employs TRBV19 and TRBJ2-7; 7 bases are a match to TRBD1. The CDR3 extends over 13 amino acids. Germline CDR1 reads LNHDA; CDR2 reads SQIVND (reference sequence). V shed 6 bases, J shed 4 bases, and the junction held 6 bases outside the gene matches.

In its sample, this clone was seen once. The chain joins TRBV7-9 to TRBJ2-5; D not resolved. The CDR3 is made up of 17 amino acids. Trimming cost V 1 base and J 0 bases, with 15 bases left between them. From germline, CDR1 is SEHNR and CDR2 FQNEAQ (reference sequence). CDR3 sequence reads: CASSLVWARDHQETQYF. CDR3 DNA: TGTGCCAGCAGCTTAGTATGGGCTCGAGACCACCAAGAGACCCAGTACTTC.

This chain connects TRBV27 to TRBJ2-7, with 12 bases identical to TRBD2. This CDR3 is 11 amino acids long. From germline, CDR1 is MNHEY and CDR2 SMNVEV (reference sequence). The junction had 5 bases not matched to a gene; V was cut back by 7 bases and J by 13 bases. The CDR3 region is CASTSGRVHYF. The DNA for the CDR3 is TGTGCCAGCACTAGCGGGAGGGTTCACTACTTC.

This sequence joins TRBV30 and TRBJ1-1, with D perhaps TRBD1 (6 bases). CDR1 and CDR2 from the germline V gene are GTSNPN and SVGIG (reference sequence). V lost 0 bases to trimming and J lost 4 bases, with 15 bases between them. This CDR3 contains 15 residues. The CDR3: CAWSVRAGEGTEAFF. The CDR3 region has the DNA TGTGCCTGGAGTGTACGTGCAGGGGAGGGCACTGAAGCTTTCTTT. The full variable domain, completed using reference TRBV30 and TRBJ1-1, is SQTIHQWPATLVQPVGSPLSLECTVEGTSNPNLYWYRQAAGRGLQLLFYSVGIGQISSEVPQNLSASRPQDRQFILSSKKLLLSDSGFYLCAWSVRAGEGTEAFFGQGTRLTVV.